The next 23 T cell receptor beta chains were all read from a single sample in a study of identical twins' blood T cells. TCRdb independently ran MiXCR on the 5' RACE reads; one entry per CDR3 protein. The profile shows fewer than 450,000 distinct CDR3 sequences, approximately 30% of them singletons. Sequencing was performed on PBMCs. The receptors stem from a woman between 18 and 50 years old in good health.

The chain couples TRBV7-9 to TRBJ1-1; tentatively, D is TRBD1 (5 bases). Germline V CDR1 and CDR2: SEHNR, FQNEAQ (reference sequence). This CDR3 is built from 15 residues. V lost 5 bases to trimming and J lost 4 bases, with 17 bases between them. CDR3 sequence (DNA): TGTGCCAGCAGCCCGAGGTCCCAGGGTTCCACTGAAGCTTTCTTT. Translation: CASSPRSQGSTEAFF.

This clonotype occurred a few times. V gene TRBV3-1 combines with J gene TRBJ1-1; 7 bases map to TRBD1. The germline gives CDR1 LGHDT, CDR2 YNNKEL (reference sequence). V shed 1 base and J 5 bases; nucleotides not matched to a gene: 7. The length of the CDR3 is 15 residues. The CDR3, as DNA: TGTGCCAGCAGCCAAGTAAGACAGGGTGGGACTGAAGCTTTCTTT. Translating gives CASSQVRQGGTEAFF.

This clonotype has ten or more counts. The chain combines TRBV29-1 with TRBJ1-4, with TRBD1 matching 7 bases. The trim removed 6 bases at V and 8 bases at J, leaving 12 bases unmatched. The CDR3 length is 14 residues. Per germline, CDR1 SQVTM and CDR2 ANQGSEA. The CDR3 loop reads CSVFTTGEDEKLFF. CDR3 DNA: TGCAGCGTGTTCACTACAGGGGAGGACGAAAAACTGTTTTTT.

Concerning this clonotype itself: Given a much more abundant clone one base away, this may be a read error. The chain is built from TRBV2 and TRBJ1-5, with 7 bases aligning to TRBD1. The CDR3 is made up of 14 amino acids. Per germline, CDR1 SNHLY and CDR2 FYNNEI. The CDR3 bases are TGTGACAGCAGTGACAGGGTTAGCAATCAGCCCCAGCATTTT. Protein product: CDSSDRVSNQPQHF.

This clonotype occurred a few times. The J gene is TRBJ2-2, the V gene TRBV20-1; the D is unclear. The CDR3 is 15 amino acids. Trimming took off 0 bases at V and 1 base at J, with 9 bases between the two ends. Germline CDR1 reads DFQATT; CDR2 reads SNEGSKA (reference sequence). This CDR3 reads CSARDRQVNTGELFF. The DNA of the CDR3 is TGCAGTGCTAGAGATCGGCAGGTGAACACCGGGGAGCTGTTTTTT.

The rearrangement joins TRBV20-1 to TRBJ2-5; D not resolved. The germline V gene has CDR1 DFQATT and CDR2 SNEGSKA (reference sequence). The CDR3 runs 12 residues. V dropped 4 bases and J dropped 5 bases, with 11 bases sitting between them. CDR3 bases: TGCAGTGCTACAAGAAGCAAGGAGACCCAGTACTTC. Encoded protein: CSATRSKETQYF.

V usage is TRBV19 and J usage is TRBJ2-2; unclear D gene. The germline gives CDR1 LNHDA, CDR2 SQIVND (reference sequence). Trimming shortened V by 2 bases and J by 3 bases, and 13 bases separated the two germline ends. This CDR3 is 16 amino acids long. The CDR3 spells CASSISVGSYTGELFF. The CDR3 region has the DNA TGTGCCAGTAGTATATCCGTCGGCAGCTACACCGGGGAGCTGTTTTTT.

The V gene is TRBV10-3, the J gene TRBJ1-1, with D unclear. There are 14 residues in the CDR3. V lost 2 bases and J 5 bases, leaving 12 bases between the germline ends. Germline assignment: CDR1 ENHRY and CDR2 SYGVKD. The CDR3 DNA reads TGTGCCATCAGTGAGCCGAATCGGGGAACTGAAGCTTTCTTT. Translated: CAISEPNRGTEAFF.

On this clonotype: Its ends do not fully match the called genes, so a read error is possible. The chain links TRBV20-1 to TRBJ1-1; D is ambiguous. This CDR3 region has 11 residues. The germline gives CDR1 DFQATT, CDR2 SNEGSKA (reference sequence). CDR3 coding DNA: TGCATTGCTAGAAAAGTCCCTGAAGCTTTCTTT. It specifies CIARKVPEAFF.

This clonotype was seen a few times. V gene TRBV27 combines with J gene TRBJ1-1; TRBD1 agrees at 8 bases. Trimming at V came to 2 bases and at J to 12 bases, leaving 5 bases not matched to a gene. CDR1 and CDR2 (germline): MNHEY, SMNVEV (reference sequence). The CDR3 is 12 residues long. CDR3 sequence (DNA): TGTGCCAGCAGTTTACCGGACAGGGAGTCTTTCTTT. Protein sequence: CASSLPDRESFF.

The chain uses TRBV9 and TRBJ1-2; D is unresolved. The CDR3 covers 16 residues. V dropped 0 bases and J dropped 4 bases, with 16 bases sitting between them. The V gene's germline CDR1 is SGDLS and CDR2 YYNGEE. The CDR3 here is CASSVGSPGGFYGYTF. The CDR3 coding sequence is TGTGCCAGCAGCGTAGGGTCACCTGGCGGCTTCTATGGCTACACCTTC.

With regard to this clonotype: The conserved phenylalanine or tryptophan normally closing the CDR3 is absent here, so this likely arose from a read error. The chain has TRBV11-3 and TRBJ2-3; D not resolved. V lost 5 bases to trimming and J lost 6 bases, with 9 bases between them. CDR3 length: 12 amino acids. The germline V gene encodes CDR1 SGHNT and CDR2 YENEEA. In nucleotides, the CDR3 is TGTGCCAGCAGCCCCCACCGTGATACGCAGTATCTT. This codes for CASSPHRDTQYL.

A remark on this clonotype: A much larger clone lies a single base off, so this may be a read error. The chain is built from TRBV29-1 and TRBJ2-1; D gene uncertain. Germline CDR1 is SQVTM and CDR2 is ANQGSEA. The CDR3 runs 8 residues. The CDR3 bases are TGCATCGTTGAGGAAGTGTTCTTC. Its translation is CIVEEVFF.

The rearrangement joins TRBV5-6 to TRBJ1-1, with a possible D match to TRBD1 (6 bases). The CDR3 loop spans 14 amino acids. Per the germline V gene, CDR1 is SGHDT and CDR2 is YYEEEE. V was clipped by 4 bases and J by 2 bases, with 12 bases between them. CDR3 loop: CASSRTVPNTEAFF. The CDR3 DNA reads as TGTGCCAGCAGCAGGACAGTTCCAAACACTGAAGCTTTCTTT.

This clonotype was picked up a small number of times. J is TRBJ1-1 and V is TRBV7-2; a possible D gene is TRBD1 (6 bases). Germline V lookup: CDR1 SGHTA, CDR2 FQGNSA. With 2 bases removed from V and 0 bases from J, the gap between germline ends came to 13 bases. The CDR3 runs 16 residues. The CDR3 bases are TGTGCCAGCAGCTTACGGGGGGGCCTTATGAACACTGAAGCTTTCTTT. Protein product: CASSLRGGLMNTEAFF.

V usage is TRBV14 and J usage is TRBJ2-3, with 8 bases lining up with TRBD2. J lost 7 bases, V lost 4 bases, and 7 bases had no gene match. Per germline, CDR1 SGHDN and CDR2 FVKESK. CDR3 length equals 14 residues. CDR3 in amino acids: CASSLSGSANTQYF. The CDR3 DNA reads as TGTGCCAGCAGCCTAAGCGGGAGTGCAAATACGCAGTATTTT.

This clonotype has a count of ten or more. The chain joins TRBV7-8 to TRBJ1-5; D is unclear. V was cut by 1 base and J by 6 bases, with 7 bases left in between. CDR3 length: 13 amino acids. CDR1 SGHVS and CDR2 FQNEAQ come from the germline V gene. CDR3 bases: TGTGCCAGCAGCTTAGGTTTCACTCAGCCCCAGCATTTT. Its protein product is CASSLGFTQPQHF.

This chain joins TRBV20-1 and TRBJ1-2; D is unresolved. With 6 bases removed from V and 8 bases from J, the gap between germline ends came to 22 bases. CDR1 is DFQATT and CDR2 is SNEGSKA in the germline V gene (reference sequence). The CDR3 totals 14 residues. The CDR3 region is CSALSPGLLGGYTF. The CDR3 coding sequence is TGCAGTGCCCTGAGTCCCGGCCTCTTAGGGGGCTACACCTTC.

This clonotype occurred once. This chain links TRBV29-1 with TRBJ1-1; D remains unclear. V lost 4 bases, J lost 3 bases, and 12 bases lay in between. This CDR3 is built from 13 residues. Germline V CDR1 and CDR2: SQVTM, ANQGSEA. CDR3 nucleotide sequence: TGCAGCGTTGTCCGGGGAATGGACACTGAAGCTTTCTTT. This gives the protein CSVVRGMDTEAFF.

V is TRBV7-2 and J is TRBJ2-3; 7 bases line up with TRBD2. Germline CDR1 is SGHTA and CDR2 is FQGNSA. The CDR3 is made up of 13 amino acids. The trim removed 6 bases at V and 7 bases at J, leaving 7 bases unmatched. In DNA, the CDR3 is TGTGCCAGCAGTTCTCGGAGCGGGAATACGCAGTATTTT. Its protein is CASSSRSGNTQYF.

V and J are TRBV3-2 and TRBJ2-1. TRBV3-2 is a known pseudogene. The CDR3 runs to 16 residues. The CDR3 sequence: CASSHASPSVENEQFF. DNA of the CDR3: TGTGCCAGCAGTCACGCGTCGCCTTCAGTAGAGAATGAGCAGTTCTTC.

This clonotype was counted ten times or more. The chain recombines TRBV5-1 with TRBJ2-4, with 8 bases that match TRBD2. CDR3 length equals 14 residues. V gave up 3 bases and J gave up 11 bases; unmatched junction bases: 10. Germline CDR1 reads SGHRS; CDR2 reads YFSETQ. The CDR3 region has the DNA TGCGCCAGCAGCTCTACTAGCGGCTCTCGGCTTCAGTACTTC. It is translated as CASSSTSGSRLQYF.

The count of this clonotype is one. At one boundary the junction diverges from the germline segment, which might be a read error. The CDR3 DNA reads as TGCACCAGCACACCGGGACTAGCCGCAGATACGCAGTATTTT. It encodes CTSTPGLAADTQYF. The chain joins TRBV5-1 to TRBJ2-3; the match to TRBD2 covers 9 bases. The CDR3 loop spans 14 amino acids. CDR1 is SGHRS, CDR2 YFSETQ, per germline.